Below, 17 T cell receptor beta chains from the same sample are listed, as sequenced in a study of somatic mutations in cytotoxic T cells in rheumatoid arthritis. Method: immunoSEQ multiplex PCR; TCRdb's copy keeps in-frame clones and lacks some. The sample has under 20,000 clones, 85% seen once. The material sequenced was CD8+ T cells sorted from blood. These receptors were obtained from a middle-aged woman with rheumatoid arthritis.

The rearrangement links TRBV9 to TRBJ1-2; 7 positions agree with TRBD1. V shed 3 bases, J shed 5 bases, and the junction held 4 bases outside the gene matches. This CDR3 is 13 amino acids long. The germline V gene has CDR1 SGDLS and CDR2 YYNGEE. The CDR3 protein is CASSAGTAYGYTF. The CDR3 coding sequence is TGTGCCAGCAGCGCCGGGACAGCATATGGCTACACCTTC.

The rearrangement joins TRBV4-1 to TRBJ1-2; 7 bases map to TRBD1. CDR1 and CDR2 from the germline V gene are MGHRA and YSYEKL. The CDR3 sequence is 15 residues long. The ends lost 4 bases at V and 4 bases at J; junction bases unmatched: 9. Here the CDR3 reads CASSLRTGAIYGYTF. CDR3 coding DNA: TGCGCCAGCAGCCTCCGTACAGGGGCCATCTATGGCTACACCTTC.

This clone occurred once. The rearrangement links TRBV7-3 to TRBJ2-7; unclear D gene. Germline assignment: CDR1 SGHTA and CDR2 FQGTGA. The length of the CDR3 is 13 residues. V gave up 2 bases and J gave up 7 bases, with 12 bases separating them. The chain's CDR3 is CASSLRGRSEQYF. In nucleotides, the CDR3 is TGTGCCAGCAGCTTACGTGGTAGATCTGAGCAGTACTTC. The variable domain in full, with the rest retrieved from reference TRBV7-3 and TRBJ2-7, is GAGVSQTPSNKVTEKGKYVELRCDPISGHTALYWYRQSLGQGPEFLIYFQGTGAADDSGLPNDRFFAVRPEGSVSTLKIQRTERGDSAVYLCASSLRGRSEQYFGPGTRLTVT.

The rearrangement uses TRBV10-3 and TRBJ2-7, with a weak D call TRBD2 (5 bases). Trimming shortened V by 2 bases and J by 6 bases, and 8 bases separated the two germline ends. The CDR3 spans 12 residues. Germline V gene data show CDR1 as ENHRY and CDR2 as SYGVKD. The CDR3 is CAISEGSTEQYF. CDR3 DNA: TGTGCCATCAGTGAGGGGAGTACCGAGCAGTACTTC.

In DNA form, the CDR3 reads TGTGCCAGCTCCCACGCCCGAGGGAGACAAGAGACCCAGTACTTC. As protein: CASSHARGRQETQYF. This rearrangement joins TRBV18 to TRBJ2-5, with D possibly being TRBD2 (5 bases). This CDR3 has 15 amino acids. V was clipped by 6 bases and J by 2 bases, with 16 bases between them. CDR1 and CDR2 from the germline V gene are KGHSH and LQKENI.

This chain connects TRBV2 to TRBJ2-2, with a weak D call TRBD1 (6 bases). CDR1 SNHLY and CDR2 FYNNEI come from the germline V gene. V was cut by 5 bases and J by 4 bases, with 17 bases left in between. The CDR3 covers 16 residues. The CDR3 DNA follows: TGTGCCAGCAGTAAATCCCTTATAGGGGGCACCGGGGAGCTGTTTTTT. Protein product: CASSKSLIGGTGELFF.

The chain has TRBV9 and TRBJ1-2, with 9 bases identical to TRBD1. Losses at the gene ends were 3 bases for V and 6 bases for J; bases not matched to a gene: 12. Germline values: CDR1 SGDLS, CDR2 YYNGEE. The CDR3 runs 16 residues. In nucleotides, the CDR3 is TGTGCCAGCAGCGCCTCATCCCCGACAGGGGGGAATGGCTACACCTTC. Its translation: CASSASSPTGGNGYTF.

The chain has TRBV7-6 and TRBJ1-3; possibly TRBD1 for D (5 bases). The CDR3 length is 15 residues. Germline CDR1 is SGHVS and CDR2 is FNYEAQ. The V and J ends lost 5 bases and 4 bases respectively, with 15 bases between them. The CDR3 sequence: CASSPGVSEGNTIYF. The CDR3 DNA is TGTGCCAGCAGCCCGGGGGTATCGGAGGGAAACACCATATATTTT.

V gene TRBV4-1 combines with J gene TRBJ2-7; TRBD2 matches at 7 bases. The CDR3 consists of 19 residues. CDR1 is MGHRA, CDR2 YSYEKL, per germline. V shed 0 bases and J 4 bases; nucleotides not matched to a gene: 18. CDR3: CASSQDGRTSSGNTYEQYF. CDR3 DNA: TGCGCCAGCAGCCAAGATGGCCGGACCTCGAGCGGGAACACGTACGAGCAGTACTTC.

This clone was counted between two and nine times. The chain combines TRBV29-1 with TRBJ2-1; D may be TRBD1 (7 bases). The CDR3 runs 11 residues. Looked up from germline, CDR1 is SQVTM and CDR2 is ANQGSEA. V was pared by 3 bases and J by 15 bases, with 15 bases between. The DNA of the CDR3 is TGCAGCGTTGAGGGGGAGGACAGGCGGTTCTTC. The encoded protein is CSVEGEDRRFF.

The chain links TRBV27 to TRBJ2-1; 8 bases are a match to TRBD1. The V gene's germline CDR1 is MNHEY and CDR2 SMNVEV (reference sequence). The CDR3 spans 13 residues. V shed 4 bases, J shed 10 bases, and the junction held 6 bases outside the gene matches. CDR3 loop: CASSSGQGREQFF. CDR3 nucleotides: TGTGCCAGCAGTTCAGGACAGGGACGCGAGCAGTTCTTC.

In the case of this clone: Different DNA sequences within this sample yield the same CDR3. The chain recombines TRBV30 with TRBJ2-7; 8 positions match TRBD2. With V trimmed by 2 bases and J by 3 bases, 9 bases remained unmatched. Germline assignment: CDR1 GTSNPN and CDR2 SVGIG (reference sequence). The CDR3 sequence is 15 residues long. The DNA of the CDR3 is TGTGCCTGGAGTTCTAGTAGCGGGGCTATCTACGAGCAGTACTTC. Translating it yields CAWSSSSGAIYEQYF.

This clone showed up just once. The rearrangement joins TRBV5-4 to TRBJ1-2, with D tentatively TRBD1 (5 bases). Germline lookup yields CDR1 SGHNT and CDR2 YYREEE (reference sequence). The CDR3 runs to 13 residues. V was cut by 6 bases and J by 8 bases, with 17 bases left in between. This CDR3 reads CASTIPTEDGYTF. The DNA for the CDR3 is TGTGCCAGCACCATCCCGACAGAGGACGGCTACACCTTC.

The rearrangement uses TRBV7-6 and TRBJ2-7; no reliable D call. This CDR3 spans 14 amino acids. The V gene's germline CDR1 is SGHVS and CDR2 FNYEAQ. With 1 base removed from V and 2 bases from J, the gap between germline ends came to 9 bases. This CDR3 reads CASSLVESTYEQYF. The CDR3 DNA reads as TGTGCCAGCAGCTTAGTTGAGTCCACCTACGAGCAGTACTTC.

The chain has TRBV5-6 and TRBJ2-7; unclear D gene. The V gene's germline CDR1 is SGHDT and CDR2 YYEEEE. CDR3 length: 13 residues. Trimming left V 3 bases short and J 7 bases short, with 14 bases between. The CDR3 here is CASSSELRLEQYF. Written as DNA, the CDR3 is TGTGCCAGCAGCTCCGAACTACGCTTGGAGCAGTACTTC.

The chain links TRBV5-5 to TRBJ2-7; possibly TRBD2 for D (5 bases). CDR3 length equals 14 residues. V dropped 1 base and J dropped 2 bases, with 10 bases sitting between them. Germline values: CDR1 SGHKS, CDR2 YYEKEE (reference sequence). The CDR3 DNA is TGTGCCAGCAGCTTGAGAGGGTCCCCCTACGAGCAGTACTTC. Translated, it gives CASSLRGSPYEQYF. The variable domain in full, completed from reference TRBV5-5 and TRBJ2-7, reads DAGVTQSPTHLIKTRGQQVTLRCSPISGHKSVSWYQQVLGQGPQFIFQYYEKEERGRGNFPDRFSARQFPNYSSELNVNALLLGDSALYLCASSLRGSPYEQYFGPGTRLTVT.

This chain connects TRBV7-7 to TRBJ2-5; 12 bases align to TRBD2. Germline V gives CDR1 SSHAT, CDR2 FNYEAQ (reference sequence). V dropped 3 bases and J dropped 5; count of bases not matched to a gene: 1. CDR3 length: 14 residues. CDR3 amino acids: CASSLGLAGETQYF. The CDR3 DNA reads TGTGCCAGCAGCTTGGGACTAGCGGGCGAGACCCAGTACTTC. Filled out from reference TRBV7-7 and TRBJ2-5, the complete variable domain reads GAGVSQSPRYKVTKRGQDVTLRCDPISSHATLYWYQQALGQGPEFLTYFNYEAQPDKSGLPSDRFSAERPEGSISTLTIQRTEQRDSAMYRCASSLGLAGETQYFGPGTRLLVL.